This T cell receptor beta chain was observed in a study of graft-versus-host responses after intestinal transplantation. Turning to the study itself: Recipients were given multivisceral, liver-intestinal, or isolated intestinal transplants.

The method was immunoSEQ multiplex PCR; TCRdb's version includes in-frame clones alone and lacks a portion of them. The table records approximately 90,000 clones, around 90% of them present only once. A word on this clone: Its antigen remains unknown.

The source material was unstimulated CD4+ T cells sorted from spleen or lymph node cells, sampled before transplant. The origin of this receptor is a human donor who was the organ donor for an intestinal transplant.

The CDR3 DNA reads as TGTGCCAGCACCCTAAGTGGTAGGGGGTTCACTGAAGCTTTCTTT. This translates into CASTLSGRGFTEAFF. The chain uses TRBV6-1 and TRBJ1-1, with D possibly TRBD1 on 6 matching bases. Trimming took off 7 bases at V and 4 bases at J, with 19 bases between the two ends. CDR1 and CDR2 from the germline V gene are MNHNS and SASEGT. The CDR3 has 15 amino acids.